This T cell receptor beta chain was sequenced in a study of technical replicates of blood from a few donors. TCRdb's copy holds only in-frame clones and misses some; the assay was immunoSEQ multiplex PCR. The data show about 85,000 clones, with around 94% seen just once and 0.25% held by the top ten. The germline V gene has CDR1 SGDLS and CDR2 YYNGEE. Trimming took 0 bases from V and 4 from J, leaving 11 bases between them. This CDR3 comprises 15 residues. The sample comprised T cells isolated from PBMCs. This clonotype was sampled from a human donor in good health. The chain joins TRBV9 to TRBJ1-3; a weak D match, TRBD1 (6 bases). This CDR3 reads CASSVAAGGGNTIYF. CDR3 bases: TGTGCCAGCAGCGTAGCTGCTGGGGGCGGAAACACCATATATTTT.